These 5 T cell receptor beta chains came from one sample sequenced in a study of metastatic and nonmetastatic thyroid tumors. With MiXCR, TCRdb called clones anew from the PCR reads. Of 15,000 to 19,000 clones listed, 20% to 30% are singletons. All patients were treatment-naive before thyroid surgery. The sample comprised tumor tissue. The origin of the receptors is a female donor with papillary thyroid cancer or a benign thyroid nodule (not recorded which). Some clones in this sample may be carry-over from other donors' samples.

This clone was found a few times. The chain recombines TRBV25-1 with TRBJ2-7, with D possibly TRBD2 on 6 matching bases. V lost 6 bases and J lost 3, with 18 bases in between. The germline gives CDR1 MGHDK, CDR2 SYGVNS. CDR3 size: 15 residues. Written as DNA, the CDR3 is TGTGCCAGCAGCCACAGCGGAGGGATAATCTACGAGCAGTACTTC. Protein product: CASSHSGGIIYEQYF.

This clone was observed a handful of times. The chain is built from TRBV6-1 and TRBJ2-7, with a possible D match to TRBD1 (6 bases). The CDR3 extends over 15 amino acids. V was cut by 2 bases and J by 1 base, with 12 bases left in between. Germline lookup yields CDR1 MNHNS and CDR2 SASEGT. This CDR3 is CASSEIDRRSYEQYF. The DNA of the CDR3 is TGTGCCAGCAGTGAAATAGACAGGCGATCCTACGAGCAGTACTTC.

The chain recombines TRBV6-4 with TRBJ1-5; no clear D. The germline V gene has CDR1 MRHNA and CDR2 SNTAGT. V dropped 6 bases and J dropped 11 bases, with 17 bases sitting between them. The CDR3 covers 13 residues. The CDR3 bases are TGTGCCAGCAGCGAGCTACCCGGTAAGACCCAGCATTTT. Its translation: CASSELPGKTQHF.

This clone was recorded many times. A junction boundary mismatches the germline segment, possibly from a read error. Other DNA sequences within the sample encode an identical CDR3. V is TRBV5-6 and J is TRBJ2-7; D not resolved. In germline, CDR1 is SGHDT, CDR2 YYEEEE. This CDR3 is 13 amino acids long. The CDR3 loop reads CASTVDTNYEQYF. The CDR3, as DNA: TGCGCCAGCACTGTGGATACCAACTACGAGCAGTACTTC.

The table lists this clone with many counts. The gene calls are TRBV12-3 or TRBV12-4 and TRBJ2-3, with 8 bases fitting TRBD2. V dropped 6 bases and J dropped 1; count of bases not matched to a gene: 0. This CDR3 contains 13 residues. The CDR3 reads CASRLAGTDTQYF. Here the CDR3 DNA reads TGTGCCAGCAGACTAGCGGGCACAGATACGCAGTATTTT.